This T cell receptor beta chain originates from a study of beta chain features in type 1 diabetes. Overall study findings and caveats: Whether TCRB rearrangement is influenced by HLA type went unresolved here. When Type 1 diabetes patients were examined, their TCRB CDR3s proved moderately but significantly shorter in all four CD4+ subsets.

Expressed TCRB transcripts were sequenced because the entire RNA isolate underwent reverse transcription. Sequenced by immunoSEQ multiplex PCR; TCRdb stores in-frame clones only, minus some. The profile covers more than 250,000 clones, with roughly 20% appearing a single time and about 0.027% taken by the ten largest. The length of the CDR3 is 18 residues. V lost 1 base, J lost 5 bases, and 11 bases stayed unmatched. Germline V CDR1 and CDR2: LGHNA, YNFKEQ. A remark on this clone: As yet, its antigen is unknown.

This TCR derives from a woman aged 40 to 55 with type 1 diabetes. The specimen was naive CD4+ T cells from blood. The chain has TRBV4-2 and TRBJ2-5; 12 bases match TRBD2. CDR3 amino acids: CASSQGRRRLAGAETQYF. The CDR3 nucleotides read TGTGCCAGCAGCCAAGGAAGAAGGCGACTAGCGGGGGCGGAGACCCAGTACTTC.